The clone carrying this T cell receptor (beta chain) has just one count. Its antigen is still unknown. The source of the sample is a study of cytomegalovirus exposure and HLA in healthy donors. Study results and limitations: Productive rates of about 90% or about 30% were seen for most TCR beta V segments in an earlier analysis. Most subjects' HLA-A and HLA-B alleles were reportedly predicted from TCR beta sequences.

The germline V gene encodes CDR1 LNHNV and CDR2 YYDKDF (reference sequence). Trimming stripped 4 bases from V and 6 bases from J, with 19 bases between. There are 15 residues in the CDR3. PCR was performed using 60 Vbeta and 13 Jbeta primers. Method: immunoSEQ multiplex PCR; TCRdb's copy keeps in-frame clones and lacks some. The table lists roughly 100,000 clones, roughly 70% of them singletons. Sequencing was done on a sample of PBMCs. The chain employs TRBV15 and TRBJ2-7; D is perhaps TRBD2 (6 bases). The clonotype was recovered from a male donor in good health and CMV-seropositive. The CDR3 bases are TGTGCCACCAGCACTCGGGACTCCCAGGTTACCGAGCAGTACTTC. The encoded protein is CATSTRDSQVTEQYF.